The entry below describes one T cell receptor (beta chain). Its specificity is unknown. This specimen belongs to a study of T cells in Graves' hyperthyroidism and ophthalmopathy. Ophthalmopathy cases met thresholds of Clinical Activity Score at least 3, NOSPECS grade at least 4 and duration under 3 months. Study findings and constraints: Blood also held most thyroid clonotypes expanded beyond 0.001. Ophthalmopathy was identified by the model a median about 6.4 months ahead of onset.

CDR3 length equals 14 residues. Per the germline V gene, CDR1 is MDHEN and CDR2 is SYDVKM. The V segment lost 3 bases and the J segment 4 bases; nucleotides outside the gene matches: 4. It was RNA transcripts that yielded the amplified TCR beta CDR3 regions. HTBI primers were employed in a first-round RT-PCR of the TCR CDR3. TCRdb analysed the multiplex PCR reads with MiXCR anew, one entry per CDR3 protein. The sample gives 250,000 to 300,000 distinct CDR3 sequences, around 20% of which show up once; 35% to 45% is in the top ten. The chain is built from TRBV28 and TRBJ2-7; 9 positions match TRBD1. Sequencing input: blood. The source is a man between 45 and 60 years old with Graves' ophthalmopathy. CDR3 protein: CASSFTGGEYEQYF. The CDR3 DNA reads TGTGCCAGCAGTTTTACAGGGGGCGAGTACGAGCAGTACTTC.